The sequence of this T cell receptor beta chain was determined in a study of T cells in Graves' hyperthyroidism and ophthalmopathy. Individuals with ophthalmopathy presented a Clinical Activity Score of at least 3, a NOSPECS grade of at least 4 and a duration under 3 months. Thyroid ultrasound and orbital computed tomography, with clinical symptoms and serum thyroxine and TRAb, informed diagnoses. PBMCs were sourced from about 10 ml fresh peripheral blood. This clonotype was recorded a few times. Germline loops: CDR1 SGHVS, CDR2 FQNEAQ. This CDR3 region has 14 residues. V was pared by 5 bases and J by 6 bases, with 9 bases of the junction left unmatched. The TCR beta CDR3 regions underwent amplification using RNA transcripts as the source. A set of HTBI primers served as the primers for a first-round RT-PCR of the TCR CDR3. TCRdb processed the multiplex PCR reads anew with MiXCR; each CDR3 protein has one entry. The sample yields 500,000 to 750,000 distinct CDR3 sequences, 12% to 15% seen once.

This chain links TRBV7-8 with TRBJ2-7; 8 positions match TRBD1. This TCR came from a young woman with Graves' ophthalmopathy. Sample: blood. The CDR3 bases are TGTGCCAGCAGCCTTCGGGACAGGCCTTCCGAGCAGTACTTC. Its protein is CASSLRDRPSEQYF.